The 25 T cell receptor beta chains given below trace back to one sample, sequenced in a study of cytomegalovirus exposure and HLA in healthy donors. Use of 60 Vbeta and 13 Jbeta primers characterized the PCR. Repertoires were generated with immunoSEQ multiplex PCR, while TCRdb's copy carries only in-frame clones and drops some. This sample has 150,000 to 180,000 clones, with 80% found just once. Sequenced material: PBMCs. These receptors were taken from a middle-aged woman in good health and CMV-seropositive.

The V gene is TRBV7-3, the J gene TRBJ2-7; maybe TRBD2 (5 bases). Trimming removed 1 base at V and 0 bases at J, with 13 bases between. The germline V gene has CDR1 SGHTA and CDR2 FQGTGA. The CDR3 runs to 16 residues. The DNA for the CDR3 is TGTGCCAGCAGCTTAATGGGCGGAGGCAACTCCTACGAGCAGTACTTC. Translating gives CASSLMGGGNSYEQYF.

The chain uses TRBV30 and TRBJ2-1; no definite D call. Trimming shortened V by 0 bases and J by 2 bases, and 11 bases separated the two germline ends. The germline CDR1 and CDR2 sequences are GTSNPN and SVGIG (reference sequence). The CDR3 is made up of 15 amino acids. CDR3 in amino acids: CAWSVPELTYNEQFF. DNA for the CDR3: TGTGCCTGGAGTGTTCCGGAGCTGACCTACAATGAGCAGTTCTTC.

This chain connects TRBV5-6 to TRBJ1-3; D gene unclear. The CDR3 is 17 amino acids. V lost 3 bases, J lost 0 bases, and 16 bases lay in between. The germline V gene encodes CDR1 SGHDT and CDR2 YYEEEE. CDR3 sequence reads: CASSYPGRRSSGNTIYF. The CDR3 region has the DNA TGTGCCAGCAGCTACCCCGGCCGGCGGAGCTCTGGAAACACCATATATTTT.

The chain carries TRBV6-1 and TRBJ2-7; a possible D gene is TRBD2 (6 bases). V lost 1 base and J lost 0, with 10 bases in between. CDR3 size: 15 residues. Germline V gene data show CDR1 as MNHNS and CDR2 as SASEGT. CDR3 nucleotide sequence: TGTGCCAGCAGTGAAGGAAGCGGGCCCTCCTACGAGCAGTACTTC. Its translation: CASSEGSGPSYEQYF.

V usage is TRBV2 and J usage is TRBJ1-4; D not resolved. V lost 3 bases and J 11 bases, leaving 10 bases between the germline ends. Germline V gives CDR1 SNHLY, CDR2 FYNNEI. The CDR3 runs to 12 residues. CDR3 coding DNA: TGTGCCAGCAGTGAGTCGGTCTTCAAACTGTTTTTT. Translation: CASSESVFKLFF.

Only one count was recorded for this clone. The V call is TRBV27, the J call TRBJ2-4, with unresolved D. CDR1 MNHEY and CDR2 SMNVEV come from the germline V gene (reference sequence). The germline V and J ends were trimmed by 5 bases and 0 bases, with 8 bases remaining between them. This CDR3 is 14 amino acids long. In DNA form, the CDR3 reads TGTGCCAGCAGTCCGACTTTAGCCAAAAACATTCAGTACTTC. Encoded protein: CASSPTLAKNIQYF.

The chain couples TRBV7-9 to TRBJ1-2; D not certain. The CDR3 has 14 amino acids. V dropped 5 bases and J dropped 7 bases, with 17 bases sitting between them. CDR1 is SEHNR, CDR2 FQNEAQ, per germline (reference sequence). The CDR3 loop reads CASSVKIPSGGYTF. The CDR3 bases are TGTGCCAGCAGCGTTAAAATTCCTTCGGGTGGCTACACCTTC.

The chain carries TRBV27 and TRBJ2-7, with 16 bases fitting TRBD2. Germline V gene sequence: CDR1 MNHEY, CDR2 SMNVEV (reference sequence). Trimming at V came to 3 bases and at J to 0 bases, leaving 8 bases not matched to a gene. The CDR3 covers 19 residues. CDR3 sequence reads: CASSFRSGLAGGGSYEQYF. CDR3 nucleotides: TGTGCCAGCAGTTTCCGATCGGGACTAGCGGGAGGGGGCTCCTACGAGCAGTACTTC.

The chain has TRBV6-5 and TRBJ2-2; 10 nucleotides align to TRBD2. Germline trimming cut 6 bases from V and 4 bases from J; bases unmatched to any gene: 2. CDR1 and CDR2 from the germline V gene are MNHEY and SVGAGI. CDR3 length: 14 amino acids. CDR3 nucleotides: TGTGCCAGCAGACCTAGCGGGGGCACCGGGGAGCTGTTTTTT. It is translated as CASRPSGGTGELFF.

The rearrangement joins TRBV9 to TRBJ2-2; no clear D gene. V was shortened by 0 bases and J by 3 bases, with 6 bases between the two germline ends. The CDR3 consists of 14 residues. Per the germline V gene, CDR1 is SGDLS and CDR2 is YYNGEE. In DNA, the CDR3 is TGTGCCAGCAGCGTAGATGCGGACACCGGGGAGCTGTTTTTT. This translates into CASSVDADTGELFF.

This chain joins TRBV5-1 and TRBJ2-5; TRBD2 matches 7 bases. Losses at the gene ends were 5 bases for V and 4 bases for J; bases not matched to a gene: 11. The CDR3 is 15 amino acids. From germline, CDR1 is SGHRS and CDR2 YFSETQ. The CDR3 nucleotides read TGCGCCAGCAGGATGAGAGCGGGATCACGAGAGACCCAGTACTTC. It codes for CASRMRAGSRETQYF.

The J gene is TRBJ2-5, the V gene TRBV6-1, with a possible D match to TRBD1 (6 bases). Trimming left V 4 bases short and J 2 bases short, with 11 bases between. Germline CDR1 MNHNS, CDR2 SASEGT. The CDR3 consists of 14 residues. The CDR3 sequence is CASSADRLQETQYF. CDR3 nucleotide sequence: TGTGCCAGCAGTGCAGACAGGCTACAAGAGACCCAGTACTTC.

This chain joins TRBV9 and TRBJ2-7, with a tentative D call TRBD2 (6 bases). Germline-derived CDR1 and CDR2 are SGDLS and YYNGEE. This CDR3 has 15 amino acids. Trimming removed 3 bases at V and 0 bases at J, with 13 bases between. CDR3 bases: TGTGCCAGCAGCGAGGACTATCTAAGCTCCTACGAGCAGTACTTC. This encodes CASSEDYLSSYEQYF.

This chain links TRBV9 with TRBJ2-1; 12 bases are shared with TRBD2. Germline values: CDR1 SGDLS, CDR2 YYNGEE. CDR3 length: 16 amino acids. V shed 0 bases and J 6 bases; nucleotides not matched to a gene: 4. In DNA, the CDR3 is TGTGCCAGCAGCGTAGGACTAGCGGGAGACACCAATGAGCAGTTCTTC. Protein sequence: CASSVGLAGDTNEQFF.

This chain links TRBV2 with TRBJ2-1, with 12 nucleotides matching TRBD1. This CDR3 comprises 15 residues. CDR1 SNHLY and CDR2 FYNNEI come from the germline V gene. V trimming: 7 bases; J trimming: 4 bases; junction bases outside the gene matches: 5. The CDR3 DNA reads TGTGCCAGCAAGAAGGGACAGGGGGCTTACAATGAGCAGTTCTTC. Its translation: CASKKGQGAYNEQFF. The entire variable domain, with the rest obtained from reference TRBV2 and TRBJ2-1, is as follows: EPEVTQTPSHQVTQMGQEVILRCVPISNHLYFYWYRQILGQKVEFLVSFYNNEISEKSEIFDDQFSVERPDGSNFTLKIRSTKLEDSAMYFCASKKGQGAYNEQFFGPGTRLTVL.

This chain joins TRBV6-1 and TRBJ2-7; D is possibly TRBD2 (5 bases). The CDR3 sequence is 13 residues long. Germline lookup yields CDR1 MNHNS and CDR2 SASEGT. V lost 4 bases and J 2 bases, leaving 9 bases between the germline ends. The CDR3 DNA is TGTGCCAGCAGTGGAAGCGGAACCTACGAGCAGTACTTC. Translated: CASSGSGTYEQYF.

The chain is built from TRBV13 and TRBJ2-7; 7 nucleotides agree with TRBD1. The V gene's germline CDR1 is PRHDT and CDR2 FYEKMQ (reference sequence). V dropped 5 bases and J dropped 2; count of bases not matched to a gene: 15. The CDR3 loop spans 17 amino acids. In DNA form, the CDR3 reads TGTGCCAGCAGCACCACCGGGCTAACAGGGGTCCCCTACGAGCAGTACTTC. It encodes CASSTTGLTGVPYEQYF.

The chain links TRBV29-1 to TRBJ1-1, with unresolved D. With 4 bases removed from V and 4 bases from J, the gap between germline ends came to 16 bases. Germline CDR1 reads SQVTM; CDR2 reads ANQGSEA. The CDR3 is made up of 14 amino acids. CDR3 in amino acids: CSVVMGGLGTEAFF. DNA of the CDR3: TGCAGCGTTGTTATGGGAGGGCTGGGCACTGAAGCTTTCTTT.

The table lists this clone with a few counts. V usage is TRBV19 and J usage is TRBJ2-2; TRBD2 matches 11 bases. The CDR3 runs to 12 residues. Germline values: CDR1 LNHDA, CDR2 SQIVND (reference sequence). The CDR3 nucleotides read TGTGTTAGCGGGAGGGGGACCGGGGAGCTGTTTTTT. Translating gives CVSGRGTGELFF. The entire variable domain, with the rest obtained from reference TRBV19 and TRBJ2-2, is as follows: DGGITQSPKYLFRKEGQNVTLSCEQNLNHDAMYWYRQDPGQGLRLIYYSQIVNDFQKGDIAEGYSVSREKKESFPLTVTSAQKNPTAFYLCVSGRGTGELFFGEGSRLTVL.

This chain connects TRBV6-1 to TRBJ2-7; 7 nucleotides line up with TRBD2. The CDR3 has 16 amino acids. Germline CDR1 MNHNS, CDR2 SASEGT. The ends lost 4 bases at V and 3 bases at J; junction bases unmatched: 12. Written as DNA, the CDR3 is TGTGCCAGCAGTGCGGACCGGGACTACGCTTTCTACGAGCAGTACTTC. Translating it yields CASSADRDYAFYEQYF.

The chain is built from TRBV28 and TRBJ2-7; 8 bases match TRBD2. Per germline, CDR1 MDHEN and CDR2 SYDVKM. There are 13 residues in the CDR3. With V trimmed by 5 bases and J by 0 bases, 0 bases remained unmatched. CDR3 sequence: CASSSGSSYEQYF. CDR3 coding DNA: TGTGCCAGCAGTAGCGGGAGCTCCTACGAGCAGTACTTC. The whole variable domain, remainder taken from reference TRBV28 and TRBJ2-7, is DVKVTQSSRYLVKRTGEKVFLECVQDMDHENMFWYRQDPGLGLRLIYFSYDVKMKEKGDIPEGYSVSREKKERFSLILESASTNQTSMYLCASSSGSSYEQYFGPGTRLTVT.

This chain links TRBV5-5 with TRBJ2-7; 10 bases agree with TRBD1. The CDR3 loop spans 16 amino acids. Per germline, CDR1 SGHKS and CDR2 YYEKEE (reference sequence). Trimming cost V 5 bases and J 0 bases; bases outside gene matches: 8. CDR3 loop: CASREPGQGSSYEQYF. The CDR3 DNA follows: TGTGCCAGCAGGGAACCGGGACAGGGGTCCTCCTACGAGCAGTACTTC.

The chain joins TRBV25-1 to TRBJ2-7; D possibly corresponds to TRBD1 (6 bases). Germline V lookup: CDR1 MGHDK, CDR2 SYGVNS. CDR3 length: 13 amino acids. Trimming left V 5 bases short and J 3 bases short, with 11 bases between. The CDR3 loop reads CASSRGQNYEQYF. In DNA form, the CDR3 reads TGTGCCAGCAGTCGCGGACAGAACTACGAGCAGTACTTC.

The V gene is TRBV11-3, the J gene TRBJ1-1, with D maybe TRBD1 (6 bases). This CDR3 region has 14 residues. In germline, CDR1 is SGHNT, CDR2 YENEEA. Trimming left V 3 bases short and J 0 bases short, with 8 bases between. CDR3: CASSFEGVNTEAFF. The CDR3 DNA reads as TGTGCCAGCAGCTTCGAGGGGGTGAACACTGAAGCTTTCTTT.

The chain employs TRBV5-4 and TRBJ2-7, with D maybe TRBD2 (6 bases). Deletions cut 2 bases from V and 0 bases from J, with 9 bases between. The CDR3 contains 14 residues. Germline V gene lookup returns CDR1 SGHNT and CDR2 YYREEE (reference sequence). The CDR3 is CASSFAGPSYEQYF. CDR3 DNA sequence: TGTGCCAGCAGCTTCGCGGGACCCTCCTACGAGCAGTACTTC.